The 21 T cell receptor beta chains reported below all come from one sample, sequenced in a study of shared clonotypes between healthy human individuals. The repertoire was sequenced with immunoSEQ multiplex PCR; TCRdb's copy has only in-frame clones and lacks some. The sample shows roughly 2,300,000 clones, 85% to 95% of them seen only once. Material: naive CD4+ T cells from PBMCs. Subset meaning: CD45RA+ positively selected. These receptors were collected from a young man in good health. Some clones in this sample may be carry-over from other donors' samples.

Concerning this clone: In the same sample, other DNA sequences code for this CDR3. This chain joins TRBV9 and TRBJ2-6; unclear D gene. This CDR3 spans 14 amino acids. Germline lookup yields CDR1 SGDLS and CDR2 YYNGEE. The germline V and J ends were trimmed by 3 bases and 4 bases, with 8 bases remaining between them. As DNA, the CDR3 is TGTGCCAGCAGCGGATTCTCAGGGGCCAACGTCCTGACTTTC. It translates to CASSGFSGANVLTF. The complete variable domain, with remaining parts taken from reference TRBV9 and TRBJ2-6, reads DSGVTQTPKHLITATGQRVTLRCSPRSGDLSVYWYQQSLDQGLQFLIQYYNGEERAKGNILERFSAQQFPDLHSELNLSSLELGDSALYFCASSGFSGANVLTFGAGSRLTVL.

This chain joins TRBV15 and TRBJ2-5; 10 bases map to TRBD1. Looked up from germline, CDR1 is LNHNV and CDR2 is YYDKDF (reference sequence). The CDR3 extends over 18 amino acids. With 1 base clipped from V and 5 bases from J, the junction kept 13 bases outside the gene matches. CDR3: CATSRGRSGDRGWETQYF. As DNA, the CDR3 is TGTGCCACCAGCAGAGGCCGTTCCGGGGACAGGGGATGGGAGACCCAGTACTTC.

The rearrangement joins TRBV18 to TRBJ2-3; TRBD1 matches 10 bases. The CDR3 is made up of 15 amino acids. Per the germline V gene, CDR1 is KGHSH and CDR2 is LQKENI. The ends lost 4 bases at V and 5 bases at J; junction bases unmatched: 6. The CDR3 nucleotides read TGTGCCAGCTCACTCGACAGGGGGCTGATAGATACGCAGTATTTT. Its protein product is CASSLDRGLIDTQYF.

V gene TRBV28 combines with J gene TRBJ1-6, with 9 bases that match TRBD1. Germline CDR1 reads MDHEN; CDR2 reads SYDVKM. V lost 5 bases and J lost 10; bases outside the gene matches: 6. The CDR3 is 14 residues long. The DNA for the CDR3 is TGTGCCAGCAGTCCCGGGACAGGGTCCTCACCCCTCCACTTT. Amino acid sequence: CASSPGTGSSPLHF.

This rearrangement joins TRBV6-1 to TRBJ2-2; D is uncertain. CDR3 size: 14 residues. Germline V gene sequence: CDR1 MNHNS, CDR2 SASEGT. V was pared by 10 bases and J by 7 bases, with 19 bases between. DNA of the CDR3: TGTGCCACAATGTACGGAGTCCAAGTCGGGGAGCTGTTTTTT. Translated: CATMYGVQVGELFF.

CDR3 loop: CASSLGDPGTSGIGQFF. The CDR3 region has the DNA TGTGCCAGCAGCTTGGGGGATCCTGGGACTAGCGGCATTGGGCAGTTCTTC. The V call is TRBV7-3, the J call TRBJ2-1; 11 bases agree with TRBD2. Looked up from germline, CDR1 is SGHTA and CDR2 is FQGTGA. The CDR3 runs to 17 residues. V gave up 3 bases and J gave up 12 bases; unmatched junction bases: 16.

Details on this clone: The junction does not match germline at one end; this may be a read error. V and J are TRBV7-2 and TRBJ1-2; D possibly corresponds to TRBD1 (6 bases). Looked up from germline, CDR1 is SGHTA and CDR2 is FQGNSA. The CDR3 covers 16 residues. The CDR3 sequence: CVSSFTLAGVGYGYTF. The CDR3, as DNA: TGTGTCAGCAGCTTCACGCTTGCAGGGGTAGGGTATGGCTACACCTTC.

With regard to this clone: At one of its ends the junction is not consistent with the germline gene, which may arise from a read error. V and J are TRBV28 and TRBJ2-5, with no clear D. The CDR3 has 17 amino acids. From germline, CDR1 is MDHEN and CDR2 SYDVKM. The DNA of the CDR3 is TGTGCCAGCAGTCTATGGGTGTTGAGCAGCTCCCAAGAGACCCAGTACTTC. It is translated as CASSLWVLSSSQETQYF.

The chain has TRBV2 and TRBJ1-2, with TRBD1 matching 7 bases. Germline V gene data show CDR1 as SNHLY and CDR2 as FYNNEI. The CDR3 sequence is 14 residues long. Unmatched junction bases numbered 14, after V lost 10 bases and J lost 6 bases. The CDR3 bases are TGTGCCACCAGAGTACAGGGGCGGGGGGATGGCTACACCTTC. Protein product: CATRVQGRGDGYTF.

This clone was detected a few times. The sample carries other DNA sequences with the same CDR3. The chain combines TRBV5-1 with TRBJ1-1; D unresolved. CDR1 and CDR2 from the germline V gene are SGHRS and YFSETQ. CDR3 length: 14 residues. Trimming left V 4 bases short and J 1 base short, with 11 bases between. CDR3 loop: CASSLGLTNTEAFF. In DNA, the CDR3 is TGCGCCAGCAGCCTAGGACTGACGAACACTGAAGCTTTCTTT.

CDR3 in amino acids: CASSRGTSGIYEQYF. The CDR3 DNA reads TGTGCCAGCAGCCGAGGGACTAGCGGGATCTACGAGCAGTACTTC. The chain carries TRBV5-4 and TRBJ2-5; 13 positions match TRBD2. The DNA matches TRBJ2-7 better at its end, which makes the J call doubtful. Germline CDR1 and CDR2: SGHNT and YYREEE (reference sequence). The CDR3 loop spans 15 amino acids.

The chain employs TRBV7-2 and TRBJ2-5, with 9 bases aligning to TRBD2. V was pared by 1 base and J by 5 bases, with 11 bases of the junction left unmatched. This CDR3 has 17 residues. CDR1 is SGHTA, CDR2 FQGNSA, per germline. In DNA form, the CDR3 reads TGTGCCAGCAGCTTAGGGTTGGTTAGCGGGAGTGTGGAGACCCAGTACTTC. This sequence encodes CASSLGLVSGSVETQYF. The variable domain in full, completed from reference TRBV7-2 and TRBJ2-5, reads GAGVSQSPSNKVTEKGKDVELRCDPISGHTALYWYRQSLGQGLEFLIYFQGNSAPDKSGLPSDRFSAERTGGSVSTLTIQRTQQEDSAVYLCASSLGLVSGSVETQYFGPGTRLLVL.

The V gene is TRBV11-2, the J gene TRBJ2-5, with TRBD1 matching over 7 bases. This CDR3 is 15 amino acids long. Germline CDR1 reads SGHAT; CDR2 reads FQNNGV. V trimming: 5 bases; J trimming: 5 bases; junction bases outside the gene matches: 11. In DNA, the CDR3 is TGTGCCAGCAGCCAGACGACAGGGTCTTGGGAGACCCAGTACTTC. It specifies CASSQTTGSWETQYF.

The chain uses TRBV28 and TRBJ1-5; possible D gene TRBD1, 5 bases. The CDR3 loop spans 16 amino acids. Per germline, CDR1 MDHEN and CDR2 SYDVKM. The ends were cut back, 1 base at V and 3 bases at J, with 13 bases in the middle. The CDR3 coding sequence is TGTGCCAGCAGTTTATTGGGGGGTGCGGCCAATCAGCCCCAGCATTTT. Its translation is CASSLLGGAANQPQHF.

V is TRBV9 and J is TRBJ2-3; 9 positions match TRBD2. The CDR3 is 18 residues long. Losses at the gene ends were 0 bases for V and 2 bases for J; bases not matched to a gene: 10. CDR1 SGDLS and CDR2 YYNGEE come from the germline V gene. Here the CDR3 reads CASSVGFGGLAVTDTQYF. Here the CDR3 DNA reads TGTGCCAGCAGCGTAGGGTTTGGGGGACTAGCCGTCACAGATACGCAGTATTTT.

This sequence joins TRBV25-1 and TRBJ1-3, with TRBD1 matching over 8 bases. V shed 1 base and J 0 bases; nucleotides not matched to a gene: 5. CDR1 is MGHDK and CDR2 is SYGVNS in the germline V gene. CDR3 length: 17 residues. This CDR3 is CASSEFTGGPSGNTIYF. CDR3 coding DNA: TGTGCCAGCAGTGAATTCACAGGGGGTCCCTCTGGAAACACCATATATTTT.

This clone appeared a single time. The chain is built from TRBV6-1 and TRBJ1-1; maybe TRBD1 (5 bases). There are 13 residues in the CDR3. V lost 6 bases and J 1 base, leaving 9 bases between the germline ends. CDR1 is MNHNS, CDR2 SASEGT, per germline. The CDR3 DNA is TGTGCCAGCAGCAGGGCATCGAACACTGAAGCTTTCTTT. This translates into CASSRASNTEAFF.

The chain recombines TRBV15 with TRBJ1-5, with D uncertain. V lost 3 bases to trimming and J lost 2 bases, with 8 bases between them. The CDR3 sequence is 14 residues long. Germline V lookup: CDR1 LNHNV, CDR2 YYDKDF (reference sequence). The CDR3 DNA reads as TGTGCCACCAGCAGCTTGCTGGGCAATCAGCCCCAGCATTTT. Translation gives CATSSLLGNQPQHF. Looking up the rest from reference TRBV15 and TRBJ1-5 gives the full variable domain: DAMVIQNPRYQVTQFGKPVTLSCSQTLNHNVMYWYQQKSSQAPKLLFHYYDKDFNNEADTPDNFQSRRPNTSFCFLDIRSPGLGDTAMYLCATSSLLGNQPQHFGDGTRLSIL.

V usage is TRBV19 and J usage is TRBJ1-4, with 9 bases fitting TRBD1. This CDR3 is built from 13 residues. V shed 5 bases and J 10 bases; nucleotides not matched to a gene: 5. CDR1 is LNHDA and CDR2 is SQIVND in the germline V gene (reference sequence). The chain's CDR3 is CASSARQGGKLFF. CDR3 bases: TGTGCCAGTAGTGCGAGACAGGGGGGAAAACTGTTTTTT. Based on the CDR3 plus reference TRBV19 and TRBJ1-4, the full variable domain is DGGITQSPKYLFRKEGQNVTLSCEQNLNHDAMYWYRQDPGQGLRLIYYSQIVNDFQKGDIAEGYSVSREKKESFPLTVTSAQKNPTAFYLCASSARQGGKLFFGSGTQLSVL.

The chain combines TRBV5-1 with TRBJ2-5; 7 nucleotides agree with TRBD2. This CDR3 spans 17 amino acids. The germline CDR1 and CDR2 sequences are SGHRS and YFSETQ. V lost 0 bases to trimming and J lost 5 bases; unmatched junction nucleotides: 13. The CDR3 loop is CASSLADLQGAGETQYF. DNA of the CDR3: TGCGCCAGCAGCTTGGCCGACCTTCAGGGAGCGGGGGAGACCCAGTACTTC. Together with reference TRBV5-1 and TRBJ2-5, the CDR3 gives the full variable domain: KAGVTQTPRYLIKTRGQQVTLSCSPISGHRSVSWYQQTPGQGLQFLFEYFSETQRNKGNFPGRFSGRQFSNSRSEMNVSTLELGDSALYLCASSLADLQGAGETQYFGPGTRLLVL.

The J gene is TRBJ1-5, the V gene TRBV27, with D perhaps matching TRBD1 (6 bases). Germline CDR1 MNHEY, CDR2 SMNVEV (reference sequence). This CDR3 is 15 amino acids long. V was clipped by 10 bases and J by 0 bases, with 16 bases between them. CDR3 DNA: TGTGCCACTGCCTACAGGGCTTATAGCAATCAGCCCCAGCATTTT. This translates into CATAYRAYSNQPQHF.